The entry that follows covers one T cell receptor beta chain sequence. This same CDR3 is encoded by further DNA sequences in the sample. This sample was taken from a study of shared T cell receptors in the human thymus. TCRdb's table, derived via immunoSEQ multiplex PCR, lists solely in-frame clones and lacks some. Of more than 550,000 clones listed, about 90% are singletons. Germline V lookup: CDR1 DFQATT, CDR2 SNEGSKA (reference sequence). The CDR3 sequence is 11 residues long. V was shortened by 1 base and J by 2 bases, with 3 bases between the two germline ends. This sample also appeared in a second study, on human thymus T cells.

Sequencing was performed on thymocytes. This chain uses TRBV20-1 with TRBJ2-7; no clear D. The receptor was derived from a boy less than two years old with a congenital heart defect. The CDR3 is CSARAAYEQYF. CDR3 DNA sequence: TGCAGTGCTAGAGCGGCCTACGAGCAGTACTTC.